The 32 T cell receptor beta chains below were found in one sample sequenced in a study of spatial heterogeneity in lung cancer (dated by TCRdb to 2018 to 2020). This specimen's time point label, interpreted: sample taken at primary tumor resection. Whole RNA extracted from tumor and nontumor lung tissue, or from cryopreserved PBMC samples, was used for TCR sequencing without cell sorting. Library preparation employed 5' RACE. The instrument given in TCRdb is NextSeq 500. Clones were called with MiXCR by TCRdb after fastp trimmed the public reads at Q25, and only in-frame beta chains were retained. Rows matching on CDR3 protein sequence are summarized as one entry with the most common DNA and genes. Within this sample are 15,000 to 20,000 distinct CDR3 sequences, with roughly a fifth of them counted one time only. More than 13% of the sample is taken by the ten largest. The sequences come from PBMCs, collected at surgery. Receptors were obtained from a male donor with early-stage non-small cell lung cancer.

CDR3 loop: CASRSIQVEAFF. The CDR3 DNA sequence: TGTGCCAGCAGATCCATTCAGGTTGAAGCTTTCTTT. The V gene is TRBV2, the J gene TRBJ1-1; the D is unclear. This CDR3 region has 12 residues. Germline V gene data show CDR1 as SNHLY and CDR2 as FYNNEI. V was trimmed by 6 bases and J by 7 bases, leaving 12 bases between them.

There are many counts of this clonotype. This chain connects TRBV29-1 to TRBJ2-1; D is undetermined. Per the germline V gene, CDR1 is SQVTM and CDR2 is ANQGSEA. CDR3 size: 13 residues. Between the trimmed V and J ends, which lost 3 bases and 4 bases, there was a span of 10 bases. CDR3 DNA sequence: TGCAGCGTTGAGCCGCCTAGTTACAATGAGCAGTTCTTC. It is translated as CSVEPPSYNEQFF.

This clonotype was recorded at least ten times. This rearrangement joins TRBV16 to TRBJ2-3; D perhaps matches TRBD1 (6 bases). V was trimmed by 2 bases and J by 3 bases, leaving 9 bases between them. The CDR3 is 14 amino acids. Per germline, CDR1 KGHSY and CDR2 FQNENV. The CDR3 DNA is TGTGCCAGCAGCCAAAACCAGGGGACAGATACGCAGTATTTT. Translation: CASSQNQGTDTQYF. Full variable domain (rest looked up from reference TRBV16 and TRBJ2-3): GEEVAQTPKHLVRGEGQKAKLYCAPIKGHSYVFWYQQVLKNEFKFLISFQNENVFDETGMPKERFSAKCLPNSPCSLEIQATKLEDSAVYFCASSQNQGTDTQYFGPGTRLTVL.

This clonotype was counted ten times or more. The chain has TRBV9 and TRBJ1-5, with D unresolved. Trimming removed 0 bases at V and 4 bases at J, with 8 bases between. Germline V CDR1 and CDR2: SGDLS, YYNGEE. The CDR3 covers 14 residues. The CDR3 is CASSVGGENQPQHF. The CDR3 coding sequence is TGTGCCAGCAGCGTAGGAGGTGAAAATCAGCCCCAGCATTTT.

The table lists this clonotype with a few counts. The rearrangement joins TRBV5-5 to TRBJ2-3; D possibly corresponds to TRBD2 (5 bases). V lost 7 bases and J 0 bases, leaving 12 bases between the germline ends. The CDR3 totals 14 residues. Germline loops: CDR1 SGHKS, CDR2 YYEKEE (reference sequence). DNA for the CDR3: TGTGCCAGCGGGTTTTCGGGGAGCACAGATACGCAGTATTTT. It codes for CASGFSGSTDTQYF.

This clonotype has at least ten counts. The CDR3 DNA reads TGTGCCAGCAGCTTACCCCTCGGACTAGCGGGGGGCGGATCCCAGTACTTC. It codes for CASSLPLGLAGGGSQYF. The gene calls are TRBV7-2 and TRBJ2-5, with 14 positions matching TRBD2. Germline V gene sequence: CDR1 SGHTA, CDR2 FQGNSA. CDR3 length: 17 residues. V lost 2 bases and J lost 9; bases outside the gene matches: 11.

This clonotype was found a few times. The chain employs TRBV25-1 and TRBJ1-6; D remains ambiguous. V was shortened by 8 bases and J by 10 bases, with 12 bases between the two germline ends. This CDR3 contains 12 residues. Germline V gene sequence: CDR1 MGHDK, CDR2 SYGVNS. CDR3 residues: CASSRIGSPLHF. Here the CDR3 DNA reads TGTGCCAGCTCAAGAATTGGGTCACCCCTCCACTTT.

CDR3 nucleotide sequence: TGTGCCAGCAGCCTAGGACAGGAGTACGAGCAGTACTTC. Residues: CASSLGQEYEQYF. The chain couples TRBV7-3 to TRBJ2-7, with 7 bases fitting TRBD1. The CDR3 sequence is 13 residues long. CDR1 is SGHTA, CDR2 FQGTGA, per germline. Trimming cost V 5 bases and J 4 bases; bases outside gene matches: 5.

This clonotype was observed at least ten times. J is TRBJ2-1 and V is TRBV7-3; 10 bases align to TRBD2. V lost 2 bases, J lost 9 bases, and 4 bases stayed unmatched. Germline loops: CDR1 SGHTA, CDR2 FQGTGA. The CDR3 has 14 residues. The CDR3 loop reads CASSLSSGGTEQFF. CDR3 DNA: TGTGCCAGCAGCTTATCTAGCGGGGGAACTGAGCAGTTCTTC.

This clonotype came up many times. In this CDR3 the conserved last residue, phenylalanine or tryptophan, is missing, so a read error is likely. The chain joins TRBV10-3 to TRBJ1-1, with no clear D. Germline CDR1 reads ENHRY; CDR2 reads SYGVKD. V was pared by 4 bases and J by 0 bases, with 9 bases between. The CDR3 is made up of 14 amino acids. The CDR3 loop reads CAISGTAMNTEAFL. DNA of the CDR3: TGTGCCATCAGTGGGACGGCTATGAACACTGAAGCTTTCCTT.

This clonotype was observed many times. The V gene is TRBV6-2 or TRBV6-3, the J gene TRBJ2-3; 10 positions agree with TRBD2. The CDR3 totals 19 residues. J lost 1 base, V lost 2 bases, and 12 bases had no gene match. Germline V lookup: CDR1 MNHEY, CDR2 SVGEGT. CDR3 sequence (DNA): TGTGCCAGCAGTTACATAGCGGGGGGCCTACTTGACGGCACAGATACGCAGTATTTT. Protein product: CASSYIAGGLLDGTDTQYF.

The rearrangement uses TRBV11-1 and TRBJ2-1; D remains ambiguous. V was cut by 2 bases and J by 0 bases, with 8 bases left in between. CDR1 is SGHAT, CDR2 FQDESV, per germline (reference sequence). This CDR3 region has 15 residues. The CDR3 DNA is TGTGCCAGCAGCTTAAGGTCGTTCTCCTACAATGAGCAGTTCTTC. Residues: CASSLRSFSYNEQFF. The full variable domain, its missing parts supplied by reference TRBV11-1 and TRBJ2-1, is EAEVAQSPRYKITEKSQAVAFWCDPISGHATLYWYRQILGQGPELLVQFQDESVVDDSQLPKDRFSAERLKGVDSTLKIQPAELGDSAMYLCASSLRSFSYNEQFFGPGTRLTVL.

The CDR3 DNA is TGTGCCAGCAGCCCCCGGGGGGACTATGGCTACACCTTC. Its protein product is CASSPRGDYGYTF. V is TRBV12-3 or TRBV12-4 and J is TRBJ1-2, with D possibly matching TRBD1 (5 bases). This CDR3 is built from 13 residues. With 6 bases removed from V and 3 bases from J, the gap between germline ends came to 11 bases.

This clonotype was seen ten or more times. The DNA of the CDR3 is TGTGCCAGCAGCTCCGGTGGCACAGATACGCAGTATTTT. It yields the protein CASSSGGTDTQYF. The V gene is TRBV7-3, the J gene TRBJ2-3; D not resolved. CDR1 is SGHTA, CDR2 FQGTGA, per germline. The CDR3 contains 13 residues. Deletions cut 4 bases from V and 1 base from J, with 6 bases between.

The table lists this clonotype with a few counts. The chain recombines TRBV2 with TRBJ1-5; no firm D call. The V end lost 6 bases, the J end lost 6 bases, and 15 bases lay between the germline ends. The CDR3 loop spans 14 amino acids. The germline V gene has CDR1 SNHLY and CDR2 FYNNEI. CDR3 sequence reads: CASRSERVGQPQHF. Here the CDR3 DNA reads TGTGCCAGCAGATCCGAAAGGGTTGGTCAGCCCCAGCATTTT.

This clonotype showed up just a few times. The CDR3 bases are TGTGCCAGCTCCTCCGGGACAGGGGCAATAGGTGAAGCTTTCTTT. Translated, it gives CASSSGTGAIGEAFF. The chain links TRBV28 to TRBJ1-1, with 10 nucleotides matching TRBD1. The CDR3 contains 15 residues. V gave up 8 bases and J gave up 7 bases; unmatched junction bases: 13. Germline V lookup: CDR1 MDHEN, CDR2 SYDVKM.

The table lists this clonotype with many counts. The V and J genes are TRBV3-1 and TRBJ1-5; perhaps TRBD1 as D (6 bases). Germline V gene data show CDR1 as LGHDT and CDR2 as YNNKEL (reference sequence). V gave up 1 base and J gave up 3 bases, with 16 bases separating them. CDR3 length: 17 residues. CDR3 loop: CASSQGLSGTTNQPQHF. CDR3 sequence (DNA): TGTGCCAGCAGCCAAGGTTTATCGGGGACAACCAATCAGCCCCAGCATTTT.

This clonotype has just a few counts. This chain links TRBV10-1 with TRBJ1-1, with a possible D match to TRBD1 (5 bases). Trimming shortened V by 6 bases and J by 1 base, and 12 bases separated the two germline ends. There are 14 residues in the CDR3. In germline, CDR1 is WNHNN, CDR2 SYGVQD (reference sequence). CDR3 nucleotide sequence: TGCGCCAGCAGGCCGGGACTCCAGAACACTGAAGCTTTCTTT. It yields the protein CASRPGLQNTEAFF.

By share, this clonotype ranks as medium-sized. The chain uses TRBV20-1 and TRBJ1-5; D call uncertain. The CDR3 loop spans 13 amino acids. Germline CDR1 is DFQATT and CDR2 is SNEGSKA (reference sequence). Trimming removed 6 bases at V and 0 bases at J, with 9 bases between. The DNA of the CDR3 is TGCAGTGCACCTTCAGCTAGCAATCAGCCCCAGCATTTT. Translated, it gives CSAPSASNQPQHF.

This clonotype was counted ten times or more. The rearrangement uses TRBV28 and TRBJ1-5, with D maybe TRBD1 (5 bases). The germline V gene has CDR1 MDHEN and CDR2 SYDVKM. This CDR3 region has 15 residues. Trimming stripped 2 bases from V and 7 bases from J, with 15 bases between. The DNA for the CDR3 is TGTGCCAGCAGTTTAGGGACTGCAGCGGCCCAGCCCCAGCATTTT. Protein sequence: CASSLGTAAAQPQHF. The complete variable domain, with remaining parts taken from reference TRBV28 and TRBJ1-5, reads DVKVTQSSRYLVKRTGEKVFLECVQDMDHENMFWYRQDPGLGLRLIYFSYDVKMKEKGDIPEGYSVSREKKERFSLILESASTNQTSMYLCASSLGTAAAQPQHFGDGTRLSIL.

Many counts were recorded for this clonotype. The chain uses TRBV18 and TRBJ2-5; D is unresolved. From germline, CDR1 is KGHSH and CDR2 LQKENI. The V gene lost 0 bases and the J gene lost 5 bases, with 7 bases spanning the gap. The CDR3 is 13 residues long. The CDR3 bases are TGTGCCAGCTCACCACCGGGTGAGGAGACCCAGTACTTC. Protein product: CASSPPGEETQYF.

CDR3 loop: CSVGRGGLDEQFF. The CDR3 DNA sequence: TGCAGCGTTGGACGGGGGGGCCTCGATGAGCAGTTCTTC. The V call is TRBV29-1, the J call TRBJ2-1, with 8 positions matching TRBD2. This CDR3 is 13 amino acids long. Germline V gene lookup returns CDR1 SQVTM and CDR2 ANQGSEA. Trimming at V came to 4 bases and at J to 8 bases, leaving 7 bases not matched to a gene.

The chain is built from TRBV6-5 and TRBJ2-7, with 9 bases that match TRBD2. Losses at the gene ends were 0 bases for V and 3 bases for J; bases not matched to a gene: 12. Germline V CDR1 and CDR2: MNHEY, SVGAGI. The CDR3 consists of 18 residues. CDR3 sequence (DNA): TGTGCCAGCAGTTACTCCCCTCCGGGACTAGCATCGCGCTACGAGCAGTACTTC. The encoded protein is CASSYSPPGLASRYEQYF.

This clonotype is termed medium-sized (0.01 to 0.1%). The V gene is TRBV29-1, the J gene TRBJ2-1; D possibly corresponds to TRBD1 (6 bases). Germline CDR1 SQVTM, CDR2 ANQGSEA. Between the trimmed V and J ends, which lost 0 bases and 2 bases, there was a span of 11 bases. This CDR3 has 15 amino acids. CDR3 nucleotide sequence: TGCAGCGTTGAAGATTGGCAGGGGACCTACAATGAGCAGTTCTTC. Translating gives CSVEDWQGTYNEQFF.

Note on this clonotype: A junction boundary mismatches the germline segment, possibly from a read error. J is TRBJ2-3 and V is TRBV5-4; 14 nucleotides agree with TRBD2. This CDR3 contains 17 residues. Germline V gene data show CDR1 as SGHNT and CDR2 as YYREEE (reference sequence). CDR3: CVSSSGLAGVITETQYF. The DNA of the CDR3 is TGTGTCAGCAGCTCGGGACTAGCGGGAGTGATAACAGAAACGCAGTATTTT.

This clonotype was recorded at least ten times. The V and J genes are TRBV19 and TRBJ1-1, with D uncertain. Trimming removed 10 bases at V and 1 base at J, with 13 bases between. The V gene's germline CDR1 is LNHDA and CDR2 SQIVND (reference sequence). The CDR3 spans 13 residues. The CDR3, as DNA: TGTGCCACCTCCCCCCTTCCGAACACTGAAGCTTTCTTT. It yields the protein CATSPLPNTEAFF.

CDR3 coding DNA: TGTGCCAGCAGCCCACGAAACGGGGACTACGAGCAGTACTTC. It is translated as CASSPRNGDYEQYF. The chain uses TRBV9 and TRBJ2-7; the D gene is possibly TRBD2 (5 bases). In germline, CDR1 is SGDLS, CDR2 YYNGEE. V was shortened by 4 bases and J by 3 bases, with 14 bases between the two germline ends. CDR3 length: 14 residues.

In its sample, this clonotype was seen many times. CDR3 bases: TGCGCCAGCAGCCCCGCAGGGTACACCGGGGAGCTGTTTTTT. It is translated as CASSPAGYTGELFF. The chain uses TRBV5-1 and TRBJ2-2; D might be TRBD1 (5 bases). V was shortened by 4 bases and J by 3 bases, with 10 bases between the two germline ends. Per the germline V gene, CDR1 is SGHRS and CDR2 is YFSETQ. This CDR3 comprises 14 residues.

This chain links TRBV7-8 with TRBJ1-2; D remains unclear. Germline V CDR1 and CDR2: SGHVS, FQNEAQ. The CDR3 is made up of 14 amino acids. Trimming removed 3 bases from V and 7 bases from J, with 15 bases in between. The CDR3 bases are TGTGCCAGCAGCTTCGGGCAGGCACTTGGTGGCTACACCTTC. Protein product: CASSFGQALGGYTF.

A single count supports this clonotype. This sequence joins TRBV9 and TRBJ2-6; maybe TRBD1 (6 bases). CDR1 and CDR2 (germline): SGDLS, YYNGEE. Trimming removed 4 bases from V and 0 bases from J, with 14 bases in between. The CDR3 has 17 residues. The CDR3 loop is CASSPHWTVSGANVLTF. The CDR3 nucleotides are TGTGCCAGCAGCCCCCACTGGACAGTCTCTGGGGCCAACGTCCTGACTTTC.

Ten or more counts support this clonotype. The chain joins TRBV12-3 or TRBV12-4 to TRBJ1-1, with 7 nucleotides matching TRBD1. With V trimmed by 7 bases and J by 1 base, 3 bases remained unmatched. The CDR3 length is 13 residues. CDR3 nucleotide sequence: TGTGCCAGCAAGGGGGCAGAGAACACTGAAGCTTTCTTT. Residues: CASKGAENTEAFF.

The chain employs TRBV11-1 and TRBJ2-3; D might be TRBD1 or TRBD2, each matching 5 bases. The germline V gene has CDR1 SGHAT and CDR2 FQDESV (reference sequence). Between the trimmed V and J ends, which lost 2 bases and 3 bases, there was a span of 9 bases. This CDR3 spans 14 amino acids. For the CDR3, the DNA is TGTGCCAGCAGCTTAAGGGGCGGGACAGATACGCAGTATTTT. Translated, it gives CASSLRGGTDTQYF.